A single sample gave rise to the 2 T cell receptor beta chains below, sequenced in a study of blood T cell repertoires in COVID-19. Only in-frame clones appear in the TCRdb table, and some are missing; sequencing was by immunoSEQ multiplex PCR. Here the sample spans around 140,000 clones, around nine tenths being singletons. The sequenced sample consisted of peripheral blood. The receptors derive from a woman between 50 and 59 years old with acute or convalescent COVID-19.

V gene TRBV7-9 combines with J gene TRBJ1-1, with 9 nucleotides matching TRBD1. The CDR3 extends over 16 amino acids. CDR1 is SEHNR, CDR2 FQNEAQ, per germline (reference sequence). V dropped 5 bases and J dropped 0; count of bases not matched to a gene: 7. The DNA for the CDR3 is TGTGCCAGCAGCCCCGGGACAGGGTTTATGAACACTGAAGCTTTCTTT. This encodes CASSPGTGFMNTEAFF.

This clone was found once. The chain has TRBV28 and TRBJ2-3; D perhaps matches TRBD2 (6 bases). Germline CDR1 is MDHEN and CDR2 is SYDVKM. The CDR3 length is 12 residues. V was clipped by 6 bases and J by 4 bases, with 8 bases between them. CDR3 sequence reads: CASRLAPDTQYF. CDR3 coding DNA: TGTGCCAGCAGACTAGCCCCAGATACGCAGTATTTT.